This TCR beta chain was sequenced during a study of blood T cell repertoires in COVID-19. Study information: The United States, Italy and Spain provided the acute and convalescent COVID-19 samples.

The CDR3 is 17 residues long. The germline gives CDR1 SGDLS, CDR2 YYNGEE. Between the trimmed V and J ends, which lost 3 bases and 7 bases, there was a span of 23 bases. Sequencing used immunoSEQ multiplex PCR; TCRdb keeps in-frame clones, though not all of them. The sample includes roughly 290,000 clones, around 89% of them seen just once. The receptor comes from a young man with acute or convalescent COVID-19. The specimen was peripheral blood. The rearrangement links TRBV9 to TRBJ2-1; D is possibly TRBD1 (6 bases). The CDR3 here is CASSADKAGENRNEQFF. Here the CDR3 DNA reads TGTGCCAGCAGCGCAGACAAGGCAGGGGAGAATAGGAATGAGCAGTTCTTC.